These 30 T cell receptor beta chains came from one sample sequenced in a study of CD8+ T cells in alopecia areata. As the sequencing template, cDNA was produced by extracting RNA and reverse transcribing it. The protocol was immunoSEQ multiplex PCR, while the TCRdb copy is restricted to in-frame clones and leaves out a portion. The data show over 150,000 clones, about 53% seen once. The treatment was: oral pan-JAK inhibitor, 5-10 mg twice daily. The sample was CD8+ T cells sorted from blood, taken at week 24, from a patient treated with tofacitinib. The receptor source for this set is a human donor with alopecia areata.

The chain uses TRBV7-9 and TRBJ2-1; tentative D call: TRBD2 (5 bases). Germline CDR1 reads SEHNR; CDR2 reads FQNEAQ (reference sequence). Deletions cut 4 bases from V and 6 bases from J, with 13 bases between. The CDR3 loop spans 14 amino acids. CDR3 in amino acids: CASSSPLAGNEQFF. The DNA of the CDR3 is TGTGCCAGCAGCTCCCCCTTGGCGGGCAATGAGCAGTTCTTC.

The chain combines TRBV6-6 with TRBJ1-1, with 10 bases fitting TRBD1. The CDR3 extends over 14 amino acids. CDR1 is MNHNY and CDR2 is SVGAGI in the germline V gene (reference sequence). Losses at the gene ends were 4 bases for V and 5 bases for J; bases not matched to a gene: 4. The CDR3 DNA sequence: TGTGCCAGCAGTTCGACAGGGGGCCGGACTGAAGCTTTCTTT. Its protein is CASSSTGGRTEAFF.

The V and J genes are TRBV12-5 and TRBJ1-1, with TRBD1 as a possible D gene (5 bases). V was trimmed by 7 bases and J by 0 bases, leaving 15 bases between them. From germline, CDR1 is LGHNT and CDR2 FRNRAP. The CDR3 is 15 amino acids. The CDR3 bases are TGTGCTAGTGCCACTCCGGACAATCTGAACACTGAAGCTTTCTTT. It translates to CASATPDNLNTEAFF.

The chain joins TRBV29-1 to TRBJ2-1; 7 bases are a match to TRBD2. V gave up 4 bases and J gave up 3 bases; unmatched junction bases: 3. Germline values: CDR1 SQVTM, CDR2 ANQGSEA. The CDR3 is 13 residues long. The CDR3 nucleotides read TGCAGCGTTGGCCTAGCGGACTACAATGAGCAGTTCTTC. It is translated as CSVGLADYNEQFF.

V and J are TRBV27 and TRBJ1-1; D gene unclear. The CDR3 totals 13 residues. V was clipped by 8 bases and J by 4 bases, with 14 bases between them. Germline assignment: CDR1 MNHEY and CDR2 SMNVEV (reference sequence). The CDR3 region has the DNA TGTGCCAGCGCTCCAGGAAGGGTCACTGAAGCTTTCTTT. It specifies CASAPGRVTEAFF.

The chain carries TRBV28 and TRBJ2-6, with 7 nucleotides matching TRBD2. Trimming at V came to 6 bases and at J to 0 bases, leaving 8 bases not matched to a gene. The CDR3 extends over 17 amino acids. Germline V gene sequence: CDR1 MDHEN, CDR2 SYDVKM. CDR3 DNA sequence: TGTGCCAGCAGCAATACTAGCGCCACCTCTGGGGCCAACGTCCTGACTTTC. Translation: CASSNTSATSGANVLTF.

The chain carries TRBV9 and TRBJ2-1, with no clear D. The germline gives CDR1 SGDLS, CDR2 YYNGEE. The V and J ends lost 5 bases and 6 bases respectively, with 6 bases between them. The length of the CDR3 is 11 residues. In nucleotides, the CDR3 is TGTGCCAGCAGTTCGGCCAATGAGCAGTTCTTC. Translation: CASSSANEQFF.

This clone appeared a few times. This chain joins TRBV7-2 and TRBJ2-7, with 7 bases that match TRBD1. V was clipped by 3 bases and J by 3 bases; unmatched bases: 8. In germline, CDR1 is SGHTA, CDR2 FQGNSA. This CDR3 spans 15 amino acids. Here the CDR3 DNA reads TGTGCCAGCAGCTTGGGGCAGGGGGTAGGCTACGAGCAGTACTTC. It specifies CASSLGQGVGYEQYF. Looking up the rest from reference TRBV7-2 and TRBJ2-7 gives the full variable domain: GAGVSQSPSNKVTEKGKDVELRCDPISGHTALYWYRQSLGQGLEFLIYFQGNSAPDKSGLPSDRFSAERTGGSVSTLTIQRTQQEDSAVYLCASSLGQGVGYEQYFGPGTRLTVT.

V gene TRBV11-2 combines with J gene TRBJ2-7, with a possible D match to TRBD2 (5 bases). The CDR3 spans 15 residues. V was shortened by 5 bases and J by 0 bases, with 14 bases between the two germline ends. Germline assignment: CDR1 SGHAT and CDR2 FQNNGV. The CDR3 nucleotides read TGTGCCAGCAGCCCTCCGACGGGATACTCCTACGAGCAGTACTTC. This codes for CASSPPTGYSYEQYF.

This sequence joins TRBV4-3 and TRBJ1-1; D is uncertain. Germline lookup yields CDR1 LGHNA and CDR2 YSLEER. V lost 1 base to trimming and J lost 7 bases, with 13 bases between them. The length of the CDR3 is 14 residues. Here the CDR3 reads CASSQGFGPYEAFF. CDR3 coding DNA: TGCGCCAGCAGCCAAGGGTTCGGGCCCTATGAAGCTTTCTTT.

CDR3 region: CASSAGPSYEQYF. The CDR3 DNA follows: TGCGCCAGCAGCGCCGGACCATCCTACGAGCAGTACTTC. The rearrangement links TRBV4-1 to TRBJ2-7; no definite D call. V was clipped by 5 bases and J by 1 base, with 9 bases between them. Germline values: CDR1 MGHRA, CDR2 YSYEKL. The CDR3 extends over 13 amino acids.

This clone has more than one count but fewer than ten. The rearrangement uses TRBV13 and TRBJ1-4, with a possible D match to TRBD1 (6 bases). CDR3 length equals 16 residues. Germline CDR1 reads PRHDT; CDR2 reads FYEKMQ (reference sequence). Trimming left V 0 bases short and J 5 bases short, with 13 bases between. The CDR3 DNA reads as TGTGCCAGCAGCTTAGGAGGTACAGGGAGGAATGAAAAACTGTTTTTT. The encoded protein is CASSLGGTGRNEKLFF.

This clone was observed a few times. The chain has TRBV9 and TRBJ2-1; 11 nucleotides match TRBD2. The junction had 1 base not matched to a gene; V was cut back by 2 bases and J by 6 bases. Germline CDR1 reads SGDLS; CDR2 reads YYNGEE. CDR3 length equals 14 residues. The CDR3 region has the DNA TGTGCCAGCAGCGTTAGCGGGGGGGCCAATGAGCAGTTCTTC. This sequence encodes CASSVSGGANEQFF.

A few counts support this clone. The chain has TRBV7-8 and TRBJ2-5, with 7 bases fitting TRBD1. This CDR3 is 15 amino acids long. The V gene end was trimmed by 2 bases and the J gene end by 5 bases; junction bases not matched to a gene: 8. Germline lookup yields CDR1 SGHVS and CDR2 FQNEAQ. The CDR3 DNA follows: TGTGCCAGCAGCTTATACGAGGGGGCAGCGGAGACCCAGTACTTC. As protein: CASSLYEGAAETQYF.

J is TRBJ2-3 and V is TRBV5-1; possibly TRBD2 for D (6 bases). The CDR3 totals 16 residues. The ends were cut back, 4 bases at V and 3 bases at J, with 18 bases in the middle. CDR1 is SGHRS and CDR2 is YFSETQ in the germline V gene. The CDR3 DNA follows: TGCGCCAGCAGCGTCCGCGGAGGGGCCGGGACAGATACGCAGTATTTT. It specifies CASSVRGGAGTDTQYF. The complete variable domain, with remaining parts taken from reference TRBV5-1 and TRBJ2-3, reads KAGVTQTPRYLIKTRGQQVTLSCSPISGHRSVSWYQQTPGQGLQFLFEYFSETQRNKGNFPGRFSGRQFSNSRSEMNVSTLELGDSALYLCASSVRGGAGTDTQYFGPGTRLTVL.

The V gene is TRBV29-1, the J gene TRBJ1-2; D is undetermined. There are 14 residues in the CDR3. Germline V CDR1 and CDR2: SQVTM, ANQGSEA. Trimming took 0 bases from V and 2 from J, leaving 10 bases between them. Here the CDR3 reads CSVEDADKNYGYTF. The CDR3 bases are TGCAGCGTTGAAGATGCTGACAAGAACTATGGCTACACCTTC.

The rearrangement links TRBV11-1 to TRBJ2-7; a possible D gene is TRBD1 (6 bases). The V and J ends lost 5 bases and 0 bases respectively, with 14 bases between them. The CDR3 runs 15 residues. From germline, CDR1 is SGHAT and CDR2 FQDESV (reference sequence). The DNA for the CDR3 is TGTGCCAGCAGCCACAGGGAGTCCAGCTCCTACGAGCAGTACTTC. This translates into CASSHRESSSYEQYF.

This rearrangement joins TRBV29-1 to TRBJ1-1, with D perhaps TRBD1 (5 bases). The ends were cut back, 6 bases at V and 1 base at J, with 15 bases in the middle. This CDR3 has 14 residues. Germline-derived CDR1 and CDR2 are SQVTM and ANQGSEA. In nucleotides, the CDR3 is TGCAGCGTGGACCCACCGACAGCGAACACTGAAGCTTTCTTT. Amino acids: CSVDPPTANTEAFF.

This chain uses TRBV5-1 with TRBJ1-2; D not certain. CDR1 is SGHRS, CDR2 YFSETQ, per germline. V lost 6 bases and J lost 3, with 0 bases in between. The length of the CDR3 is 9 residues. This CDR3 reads CASNYGYTF. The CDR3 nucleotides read TGCGCCAGCAACTATGGCTACACCTTC.

The CDR3 spells CASSLGTGVYF. CDR3 in DNA: TGTGCCAGCAGCTTGGGGACAGGAGTTTACTTC. This rearrangement joins TRBV7-2 to TRBJ2-7, with 8 bases identical to TRBD1. CDR1 is SGHTA, CDR2 FQGNSA, per germline. This CDR3 is built from 11 residues. V trimming: 3 bases; J trimming: 13 bases; junction bases outside the gene matches: 5.

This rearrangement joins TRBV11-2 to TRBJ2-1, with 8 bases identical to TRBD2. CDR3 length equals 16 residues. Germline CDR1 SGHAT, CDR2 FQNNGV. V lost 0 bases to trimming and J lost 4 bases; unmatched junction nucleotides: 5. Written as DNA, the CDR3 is TGTGCCAGCAGCTTAGATACGGGGGGGCCGTACAATGAGCAGTTCTTC. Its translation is CASSLDTGGPYNEQFF.

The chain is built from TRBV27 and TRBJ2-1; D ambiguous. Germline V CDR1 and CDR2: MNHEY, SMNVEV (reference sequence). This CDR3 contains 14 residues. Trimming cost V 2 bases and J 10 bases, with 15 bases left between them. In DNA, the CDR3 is TGTGCCAGCAGTTTAGGATTAGGGCCCATCGAGCAGTTCTTC. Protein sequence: CASSLGLGPIEQFF.

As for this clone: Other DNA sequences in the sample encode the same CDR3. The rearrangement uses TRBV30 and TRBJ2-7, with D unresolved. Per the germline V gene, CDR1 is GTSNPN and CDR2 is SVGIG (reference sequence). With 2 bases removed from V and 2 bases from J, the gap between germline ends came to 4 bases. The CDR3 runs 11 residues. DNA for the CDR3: TGTGCCTGGAGTACAGCCTACGAGCAGTACTTC. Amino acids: CAWSTAYEQYF.

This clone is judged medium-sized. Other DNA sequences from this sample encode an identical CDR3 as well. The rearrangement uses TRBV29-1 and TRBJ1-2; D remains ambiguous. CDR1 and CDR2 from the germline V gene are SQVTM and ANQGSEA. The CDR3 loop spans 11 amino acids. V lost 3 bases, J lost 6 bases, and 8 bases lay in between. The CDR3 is CSVDEGDGYTF. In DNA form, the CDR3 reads TGCAGCGTTGACGAGGGCGATGGCTACACCTTC.

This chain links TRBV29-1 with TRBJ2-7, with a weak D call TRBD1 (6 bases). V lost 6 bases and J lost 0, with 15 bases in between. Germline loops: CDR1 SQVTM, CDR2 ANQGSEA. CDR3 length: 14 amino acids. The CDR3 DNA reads TGCAGCGTCGTTGAGGGGGACACCTCCTACGAGCAGTACTTC. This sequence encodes CSVVEGDTSYEQYF.

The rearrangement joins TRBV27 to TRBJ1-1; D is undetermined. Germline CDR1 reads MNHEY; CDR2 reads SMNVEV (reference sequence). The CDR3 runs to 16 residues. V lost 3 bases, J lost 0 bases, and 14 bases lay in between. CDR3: CASSFLGAGLNTEAFF. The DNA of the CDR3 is TGTGCCAGCAGTTTCCTGGGCGCAGGATTGAACACTGAAGCTTTCTTT.

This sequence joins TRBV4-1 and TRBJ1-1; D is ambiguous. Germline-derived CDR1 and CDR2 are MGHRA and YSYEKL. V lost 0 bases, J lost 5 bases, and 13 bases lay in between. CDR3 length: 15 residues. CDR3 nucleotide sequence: TGCGCCAGCAGCCAAGATAAGGGCCAGTTTACTGAAGCTTTCTTT. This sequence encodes CASSQDKGQFTEAFF.

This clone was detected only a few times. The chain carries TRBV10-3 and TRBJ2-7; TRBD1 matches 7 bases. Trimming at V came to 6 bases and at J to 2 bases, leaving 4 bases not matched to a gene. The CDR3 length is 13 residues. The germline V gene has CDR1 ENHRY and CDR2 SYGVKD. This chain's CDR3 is CAISGQATYEQYF. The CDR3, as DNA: TGTGCCATCAGCGGACAGGCCACCTACGAGCAGTACTTC.

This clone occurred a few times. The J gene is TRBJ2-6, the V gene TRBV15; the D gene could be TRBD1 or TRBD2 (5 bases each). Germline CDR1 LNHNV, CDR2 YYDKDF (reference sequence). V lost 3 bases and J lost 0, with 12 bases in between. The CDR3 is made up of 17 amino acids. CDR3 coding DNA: TGTGCCACCAGCAGTACCCGGGACGGCTCTGGGGCCAACGTCCTGACTTTC. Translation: CATSSTRDGSGANVLTF.

Here the CDR3 reads CASSLELSVYNEQFF. CDR3 DNA: TGTGCCAGCAGCTTGGAGCTTTCGGTCTACAATGAGCAGTTCTTC. The chain carries TRBV5-6 and TRBJ2-1; D ambiguous. The CDR3 has 15 residues. Germline V gene sequence: CDR1 SGHDT, CDR2 YYEEEE. Trimming left V 0 bases short and J 3 bases short, with 10 bases between.